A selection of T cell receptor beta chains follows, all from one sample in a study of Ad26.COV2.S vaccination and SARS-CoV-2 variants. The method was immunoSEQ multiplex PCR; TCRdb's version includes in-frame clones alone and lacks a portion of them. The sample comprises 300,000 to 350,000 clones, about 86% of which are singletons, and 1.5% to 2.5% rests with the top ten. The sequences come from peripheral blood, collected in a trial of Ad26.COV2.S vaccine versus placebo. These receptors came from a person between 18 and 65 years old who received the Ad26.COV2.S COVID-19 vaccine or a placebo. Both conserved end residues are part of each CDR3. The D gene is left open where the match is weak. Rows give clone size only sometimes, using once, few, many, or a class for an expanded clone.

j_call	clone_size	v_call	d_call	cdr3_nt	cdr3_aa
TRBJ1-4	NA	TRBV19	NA	TGTGCCAGTAGTATAGATTCCGGGGTTGATGAAAAACTGTTTTTT	CASSIDSGVDEKLFF
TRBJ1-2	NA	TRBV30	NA	TGTGCCTGGATGGGCGGGGGAAACTATGGCTACACCTTC	CAWMGGGNYGYTF
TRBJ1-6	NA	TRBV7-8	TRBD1	TGTGCCAGCAGCTTCTCGACAGGGAACAATTCACCCCTCCACTTT	CASSFSTGNNSPLHF
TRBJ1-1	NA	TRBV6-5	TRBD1	TGTGCCAGCAGAGCCAGGGGGCCGAACACTGAAGCTTTCTTT	CASRARGPNTEAFF
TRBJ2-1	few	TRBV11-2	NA	TGTGCCAGCAGCGAAAACATACTCCAATACAATGAGCAGTTCTTC	CASSENILQYNEQFF
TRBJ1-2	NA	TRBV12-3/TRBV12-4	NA	TGTGCCAGCGGCTTACCAGGGGCGGGCGGCTACACCTTC	CASGLPGAGGYTF
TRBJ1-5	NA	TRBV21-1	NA	TGTGCCAGCAGCAAAGTTGTCAGGGAGAAGGAGGGCAATCAGCCCCAGCATTTT	CASSKVVREKEGNQPQHF
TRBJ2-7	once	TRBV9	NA	TGTGCCAGCAGCGTAGCTTTAAGAGCCGAGGACGAGCAGTACTTC	CASSVALRAEDEQYF
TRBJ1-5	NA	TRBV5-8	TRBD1	TGTGCCAGCAGCCCCGGGACAGGGTATAGCAATCAGCCCCAGCATTTT	CASSPGTGYSNQPQHF
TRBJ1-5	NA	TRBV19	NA	TGTGCCAGTACGGCTTTACTCAATCAGCCCCAGCATTTT	CASTALLNQPQHF
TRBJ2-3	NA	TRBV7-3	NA	TGTGCCAGCAGCTTAACGAAGGTTTCCACAGATACGCAGTATTTT	CASSLTKVSTDTQYF
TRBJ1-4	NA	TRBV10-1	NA	TGCGCCAGCAGTGAGGGGTCCAAGAATGAAAAACTGTTTTTT	CASSEGSKNEKLFF
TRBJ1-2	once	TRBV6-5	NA	TGTGCCAGCACCCGGAAGAACTCCGCGGACTATGGCTACACCTTC	CASTRKNSADYGYTF
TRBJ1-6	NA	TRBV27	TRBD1	TGTGCCAGCAGCCGAAGGACAGGCTATAATTCACCCCTCCACTTT	CASSRRTGYNSPLHF
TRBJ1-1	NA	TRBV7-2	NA	TGTGCCAGCAGCTTAGTAGGGGGAGGCACTGAAGCTTTCTTT	CASSLVGGGTEAFF
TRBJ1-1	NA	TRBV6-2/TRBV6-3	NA	TGTGCCAGCAGTCGGGAGTCTGAGGGTACTGAAGCTTTCTTT	CASSRESEGTEAFF
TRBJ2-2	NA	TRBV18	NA	TGTGCCAGCTCACCACTATTCCTAAACACCGGGGAGCTGTTTTTT	CASSPLFLNTGELFF
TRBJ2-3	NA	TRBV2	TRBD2	TGTGCCAGCAGTGTCCCGGGACTAGCGGGGGGTTCTGATACGCAGTATTTT	CASSVPGLAGGSDTQYF
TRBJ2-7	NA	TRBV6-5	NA	TGTGCCAGCAGTAGATCGGGCTACGAGCAGTACTTC	CASSRSGYEQYF
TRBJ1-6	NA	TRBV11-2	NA	TGTGCCAGCAGCCTACAGGGTATCTCCTATAATTCACCCCTCCACTTT	CASSLQGISYNSPLHF
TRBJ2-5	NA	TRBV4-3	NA	TGCGCCAGCAGCCTCAGGGGCGGGGGCCAAGAGACCCAGTACTTC	CASSLRGGGQETQYF
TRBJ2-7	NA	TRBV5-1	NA	TGCGCCAGCAGCTCCCCCGCGGGCTACGAGCAGTACTTC	CASSSPAGYEQYF
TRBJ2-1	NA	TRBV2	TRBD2	TGTGCCAGCAGGACCCCCCAGCTAGCGGCCTACAATGAGCAGTTCTTC	CASRTPQLAAYNEQFF
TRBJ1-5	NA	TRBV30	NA	TGTGCCTGGAGTGTGAGTCTTCAGCCCCAGCATTTT	CAWSVSLQPQHF
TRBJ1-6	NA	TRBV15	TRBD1	TGTGCCACCAGCAGAGAACCTCGGACAGGGACTTCACCCCTCCACTTT	CATSREPRTGTSPLHF
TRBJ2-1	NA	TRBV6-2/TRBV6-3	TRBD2	TGTGCCAGCAGTTCGGGTGTACAGCGGGGGGTGGAGCAGTTCTTC	CASSSGVQRGVEQFF
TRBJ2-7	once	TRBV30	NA	TGTGCCTGGAGTGCGCCAGTGGACGAGCAGTACTTC	CAWSAPVDEQYF
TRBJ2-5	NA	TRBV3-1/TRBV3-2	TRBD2	TGTGCCAGCAGCCCCGGGGGGGCGAGAGAAGAGACCCAGTACTTC	CASSPGGAREETQYF
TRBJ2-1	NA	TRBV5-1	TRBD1	TGCGCCAGCAGCTCAAATGGACAGGGGGGCGATGAGCAGTTCTTC	CASSSNGQGGDEQFF
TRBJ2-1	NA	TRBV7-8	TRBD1	TGTGCCAGCAGCCTGCCCGAGGGACAGGGCAAGCCTGAGCAGTTCTTC	CASSLPEGQGKPEQFF
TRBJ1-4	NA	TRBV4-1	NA	TGCGCCAGCAGCCAACGGAACGCTGCAACTAATGAAAAACTGTTTTTT	CASSQRNAATNEKLFF
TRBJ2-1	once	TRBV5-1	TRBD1	TGCGCCAGCAGGCAGACAGGGGATTCCTACAATGAGCAGTTCTTC	CASRQTGDSYNEQFF
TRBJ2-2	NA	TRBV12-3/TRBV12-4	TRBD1	TGTGCCATCAACAGGGGGAACACCGGGGAGCTGTTTTTT	CAINRGNTGELFF
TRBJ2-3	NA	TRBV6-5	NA	TGTGCCAGCGGACTGACCTCGGGCACAGATACGCAGTATTTT	CASGLTSGTDTQYF
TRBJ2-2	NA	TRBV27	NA	TGTGCCAGCAGTCAAACGAACACCGGGGAGCTGTTTTTT	CASSQTNTGELFF
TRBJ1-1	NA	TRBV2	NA	TGTGCCAGCGGGAGACAGACTTTGAACACTGAAGCTTTCTTT	CASGRQTLNTEAFF
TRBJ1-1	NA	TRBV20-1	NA	TGCAGTGCTAGTGTTTGGAACACTGAAGCTTTCTTT	CSASVWNTEAFF
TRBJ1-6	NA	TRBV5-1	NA	TGCGCCAGCAGCTTGGCGGGAATCAATATAGCAAGCTCCTATAATTCACCCCTCCACTTT	CASSLAGINIASSYNSPLHF
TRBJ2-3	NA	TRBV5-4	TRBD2	TGTGCCAGCAGCGCCCCCGGGACTAGCGGGGGGGAGGTGGGTACGCAGTATTTT	CASSAPGTSGGEVGTQYF
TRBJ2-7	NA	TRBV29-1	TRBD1	TGCAGCGTTTCGGGACAGGGGGCTGGGGAGCAGTACTTC	CSVSGQGAGEQYF
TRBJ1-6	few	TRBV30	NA	TGTGCCTGGAGTGGGGTGGGGTGGTCCTATAATTCACCCCTCCACTTT	CAWSGVGWSYNSPLHF
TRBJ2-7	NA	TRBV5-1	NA	TGCGCCAGCAGCTTGGAAGGGCCCCCCTACGAGCAGTACTTC	CASSLEGPPYEQYF
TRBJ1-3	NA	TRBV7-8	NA	TGTGCCAGCAGCTCCCGCCTAGCAGTCGGGCAAGCTGGAAACACCATATATTTT	CASSSRLAVGQAGNTIYF
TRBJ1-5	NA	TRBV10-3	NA	TGTGCCACCCAAACAGGGTCCAGCAATCAGCCCCAGCATTTT	CATQTGSSNQPQHF
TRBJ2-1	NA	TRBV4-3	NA	TGCGCCAGCAGCCAACAACAGGACTTCTACAATGAGCAGTTCTTC	CASSQQQDFYNEQFF
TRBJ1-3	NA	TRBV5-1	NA	TGCGCCAGCAGCTTGGACACCTCTGGAAACACCATATATTTT	CASSLDTSGNTIYF
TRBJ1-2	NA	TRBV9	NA	TGTGCCAGCAGCAGATTGCGGGAACAGGACTATGGCTACACCTTC	CASSRLREQDYGYTF
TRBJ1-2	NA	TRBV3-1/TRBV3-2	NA	TGTGCCAGCAGCCAAGATTTAGGGGGAAGTGGCTACACCTTC	CASSQDLGGSGYTF
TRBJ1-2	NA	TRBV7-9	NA	TGTGCCAGCAGCCCCTCGCGAGGGGACTACTATGGCTACACCTTC	CASSPSRGDYYGYTF
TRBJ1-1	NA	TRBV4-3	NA	TGCGCCAGCAGCCACATCTTTATGAACACTGAAGCTTTCTTT	CASSHIFMNTEAFF
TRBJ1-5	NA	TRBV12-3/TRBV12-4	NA	TGTGCCAGCAGTCCACGCACGGCGAGGCCCCAGCATTTT	CASSPRTARPQHF
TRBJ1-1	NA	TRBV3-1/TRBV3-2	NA	TGTGCCAGCAGCCGGGGTAAGAACACTGAAGCTTTCTTT	CASSRGKNTEAFF